The entry below describes one T cell receptor (beta chain). The antigen is undetermined. The data were obtained in a study of cytomegalovirus exposure and HLA in healthy donors. Study summary: Prior work identified about 120 million unique TCR beta sequences in 150 million to 200 million T cells. Study-level findings and limits: A list of 164 TCR beta chains associated with cytomegalovirus was given. Previously analyzed data showed that most TCR beta V segments were productive at a frequency of about 90% or about 30%.

Both 60 Vbeta primers and 13 Jbeta primers went into the PCR. This table comes from immunoSEQ multiplex PCR, and its TCRdb copy is limited to in-frame clones, with some not included. The sample has under 150,000 clones; around 80% are singletons. Between the trimmed V and J ends, which lost 6 bases and 9 bases, there was a span of 21 bases. The CDR3 has 16 residues. Germline V gene sequence: CDR1 SNHLY, CDR2 FYNNEI. Source material: PBMCs. The rearrangement links TRBV2 to TRBJ1-6, with D uncertain. The TCR was taken from a man between 18 and 29 years old in good health and CMV-seronegative. In DNA, the CDR3 is TGTGCCAGCAGCGTAACTTCCAGGCTTATGCGTTCACCCCTCCACTTT. Translated: CASSVTSRLMRSPLHF.